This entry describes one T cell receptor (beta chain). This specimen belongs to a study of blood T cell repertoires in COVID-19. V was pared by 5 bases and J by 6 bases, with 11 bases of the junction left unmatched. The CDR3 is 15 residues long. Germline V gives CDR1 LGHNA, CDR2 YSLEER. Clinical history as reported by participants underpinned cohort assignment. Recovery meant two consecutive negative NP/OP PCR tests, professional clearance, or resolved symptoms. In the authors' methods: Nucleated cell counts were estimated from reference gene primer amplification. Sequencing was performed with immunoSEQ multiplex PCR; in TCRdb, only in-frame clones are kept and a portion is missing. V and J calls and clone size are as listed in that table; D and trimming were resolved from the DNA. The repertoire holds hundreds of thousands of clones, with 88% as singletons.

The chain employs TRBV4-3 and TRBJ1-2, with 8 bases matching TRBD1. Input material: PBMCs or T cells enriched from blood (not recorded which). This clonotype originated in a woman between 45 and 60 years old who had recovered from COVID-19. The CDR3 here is CASSARQGNGDGYTF. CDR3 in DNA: TGCGCCAGCAGCGCACGACAGGGGAATGGGGATGGCTACACCTTC.